This T cell receptor (beta chain) was observed in a study of blood T cell repertoires in COVID-19. Study details: Sources were T cells, B-cell-depleted T cells, or PBMCs; the material itself was cDNA or gDNA.

In the original processing: Nucleated cell number was recorded as an estimate derived from reference gene primer amplification. TCRdb keeps only in-frame clones here, not all; method: immunoSEQ multiplex PCR. From that table come the V and J calls and clone size; the DNA was used to work out D and trimming. The sample has some 100,000 clones, 86% seen once; the top ten hold 10%. V lost 6 bases and J lost 1; bases outside the gene matches: 7. Germline assignment: CDR1 SGHKS and CDR2 YYEKEE (reference sequence). The CDR3 covers 15 residues. The V and J genes are TRBV5-5 and TRBJ1-1; TRBD1 matches 9 bases. Sequenced sample: peripheral blood. The TCR originated in a man between 50 and 59 years old with acute or convalescent COVID-19. The CDR3 region has the DNA TGTGCCAGCAAGATAAGGACAGGGGAGAACACTGAAGCTTTCTTT. Translated: CASKIRTGENTEAFF.